The text below deals with one TCR beta chain. This record comes from a study of cytomegalovirus exposure and HLA in healthy donors. Clones were sequenced by immunoSEQ multiplex PCR, and TCRdb holds only the in-frame ones, with some missing. The sample lists roughly 120,000 clones, roughly 86% occurring once. Germline CDR1 reads MDHEN; CDR2 reads SYDVKM. Trimming stripped 6 bases from V and 8 bases from J, with 7 bases between. This CDR3 has 11 residues. The origin of this receptor is a woman under 30 in good health and CMV-seronegative. The sample comprised PBMCs. The V and J genes are TRBV28 and TRBJ2-2, with a weak D call TRBD1 (5 bases). The CDR3 sequence is CASSYRGELFF. CDR3 coding DNA: TGTGCCAGCAGCTACAGGGGGGAGCTGTTTTTT.